The clone carrying this T cell receptor beta chain was found many times. What it binds is not known. Trimming left V 0 bases short and J 9 bases short, with 18 bases between. Germline CDR1 is SGHTA and CDR2 is FQGTGA. This CDR3 has 16 residues. The sample originates from a study of T-cell reconstitution after alpha-beta-depleted transplantation in children. Points from the study as a whole: One year post-transplant, T-cell counts and diversity were largely derived from T cells produced anew. Reportedly, alpha-beta T cells present about two months post-transplant originated from several hundred expanded clones of graft origin. Recipient T cells and thymic progenitors that survived gave rise to the high TCRbeta diversity observed at day 60 in some patients.

It was with unique molecular identifiers that the TCRbeta library was prepared. TCRdb reprocessed the PCR reads via MiXCR and lists one record per CDR3 protein. The top ten clones hold approximately 7% of a sample with a few hundred thousand distinct CDR3 sequences, about a tenth of them seen once. The sequencing here drew on PBMCs, taken before TCRalphabeta/CD19-depleted stem cell transplant. The source is a boy under two years old with acute myeloid leukemia, due to receive a stem cell transplant. The chain combines TRBV7-3 with TRBJ2-1; D possibly uses TRBD1 or TRBD2 (7 bases each). CDR3 coding DNA: TGTGCCAGCAGCTTAACTGCCAGCGGGACAGCCGGTGAGCAGTTCTTC. As protein: CASSLTASGTAGEQFF.